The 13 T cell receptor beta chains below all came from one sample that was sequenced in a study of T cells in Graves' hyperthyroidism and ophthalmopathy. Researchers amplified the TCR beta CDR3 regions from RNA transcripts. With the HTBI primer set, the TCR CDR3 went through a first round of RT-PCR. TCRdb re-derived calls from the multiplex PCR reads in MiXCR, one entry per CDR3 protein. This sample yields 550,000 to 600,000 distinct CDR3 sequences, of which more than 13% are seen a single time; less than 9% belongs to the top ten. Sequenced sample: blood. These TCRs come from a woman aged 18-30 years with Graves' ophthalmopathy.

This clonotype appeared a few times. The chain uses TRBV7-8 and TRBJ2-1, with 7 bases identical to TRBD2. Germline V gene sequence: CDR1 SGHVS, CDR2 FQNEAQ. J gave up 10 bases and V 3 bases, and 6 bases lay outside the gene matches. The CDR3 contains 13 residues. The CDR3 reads CASSFGTTMEQFF. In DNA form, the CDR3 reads TGTGCCAGCAGCTTCGGGACTACCATGGAGCAGTTCTTC.

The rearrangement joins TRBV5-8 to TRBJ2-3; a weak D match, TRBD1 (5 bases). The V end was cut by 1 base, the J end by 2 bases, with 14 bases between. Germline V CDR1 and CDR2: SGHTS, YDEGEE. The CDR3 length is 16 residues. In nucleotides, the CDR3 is TGTGCCAGCAGCTTGTATCGGCAGGGAACCACAGATACGCAGTATTTT. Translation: CASSLYRQGTTDTQYF.

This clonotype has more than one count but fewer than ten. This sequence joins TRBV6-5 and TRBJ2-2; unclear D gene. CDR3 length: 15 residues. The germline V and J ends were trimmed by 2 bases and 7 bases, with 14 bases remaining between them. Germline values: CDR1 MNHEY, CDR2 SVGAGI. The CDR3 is CASSYLRSFGGELFF. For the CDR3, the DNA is TGTGCCAGCAGTTACCTCAGGAGTTTCGGCGGGGAGCTGTTTTTT.

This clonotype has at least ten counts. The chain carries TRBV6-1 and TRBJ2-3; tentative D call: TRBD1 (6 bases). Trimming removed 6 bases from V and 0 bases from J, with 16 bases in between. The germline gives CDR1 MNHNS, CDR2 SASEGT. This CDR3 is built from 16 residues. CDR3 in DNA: TGTGCCAGCAGGAAGCTAAGGACAGAAAGCACAGATACGCAGTATTTT. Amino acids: CASRKLRTESTDTQYF.

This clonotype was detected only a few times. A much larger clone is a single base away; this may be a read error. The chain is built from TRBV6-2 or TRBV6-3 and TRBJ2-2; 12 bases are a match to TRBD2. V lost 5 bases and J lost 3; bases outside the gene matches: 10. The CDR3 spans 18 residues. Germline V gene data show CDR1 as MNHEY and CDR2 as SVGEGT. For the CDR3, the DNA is TGTGCCAGCAGTGTCCGGGCTAGCGGGAGGGCCGACACCGGGGAGCTGTTTTTT. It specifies CASSVRASGRADTGELFF.

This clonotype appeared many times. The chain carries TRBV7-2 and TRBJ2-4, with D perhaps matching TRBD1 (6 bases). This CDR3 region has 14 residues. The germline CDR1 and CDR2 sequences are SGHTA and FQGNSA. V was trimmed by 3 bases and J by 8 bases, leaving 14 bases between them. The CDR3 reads CASSLHRVADIQYF. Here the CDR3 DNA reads TGTGCCAGCAGCTTGCACAGGGTCGCGGACATTCAGTACTTC.

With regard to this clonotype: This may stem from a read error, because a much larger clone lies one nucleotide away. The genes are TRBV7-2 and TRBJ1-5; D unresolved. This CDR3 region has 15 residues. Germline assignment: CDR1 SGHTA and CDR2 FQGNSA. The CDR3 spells CANSLEGSSNQPQHF. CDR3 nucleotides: TGTGCCAACAGCCTAGAGGGTAGTAGCAATCAGCCCCAGCATTTT.

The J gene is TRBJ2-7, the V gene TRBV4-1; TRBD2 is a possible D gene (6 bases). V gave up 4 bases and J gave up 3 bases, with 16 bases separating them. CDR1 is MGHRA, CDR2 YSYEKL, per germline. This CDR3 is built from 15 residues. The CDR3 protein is CASSLEVAGLYEQYF. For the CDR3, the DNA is TGCGCCAGCAGCCTGGAGGTGGCGGGGCTCTACGAGCAGTACTTC.

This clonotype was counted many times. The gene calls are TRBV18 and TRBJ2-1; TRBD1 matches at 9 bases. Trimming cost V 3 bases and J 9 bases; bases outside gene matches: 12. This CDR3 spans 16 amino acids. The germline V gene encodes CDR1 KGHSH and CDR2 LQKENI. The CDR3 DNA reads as TGTGCCAGCTCACCCCCCGGGACAGGGCTACCTGGTGAGCAGTTCTTC. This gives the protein CASSPPGTGLPGEQFF.

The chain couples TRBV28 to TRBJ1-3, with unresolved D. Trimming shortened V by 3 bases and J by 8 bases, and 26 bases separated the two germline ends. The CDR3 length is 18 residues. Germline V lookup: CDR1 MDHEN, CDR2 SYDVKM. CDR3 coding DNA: TGTGCCAGCAGTTTCCCCTCTTCCGATTCTGATGGAGGACACACCATATATTTT. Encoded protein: CASSFPSSDSDGGHTIYF.

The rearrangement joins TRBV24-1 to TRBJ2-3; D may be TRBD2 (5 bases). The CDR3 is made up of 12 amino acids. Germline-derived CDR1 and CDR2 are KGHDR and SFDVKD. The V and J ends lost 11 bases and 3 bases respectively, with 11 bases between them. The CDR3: CAIEGITDTQYF. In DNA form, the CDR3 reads TGTGCCATAGAGGGTATAACAGATACGCAGTATTTT.

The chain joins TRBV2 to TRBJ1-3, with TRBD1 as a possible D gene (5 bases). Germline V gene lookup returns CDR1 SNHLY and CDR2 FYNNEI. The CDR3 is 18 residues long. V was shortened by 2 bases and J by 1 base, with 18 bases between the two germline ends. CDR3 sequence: CASSERPGLGGSGNTIYF. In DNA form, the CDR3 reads TGTGCCAGCAGTGAAAGACCGGGACTCGGGGGTTCTGGAAACACCATATATTTT.

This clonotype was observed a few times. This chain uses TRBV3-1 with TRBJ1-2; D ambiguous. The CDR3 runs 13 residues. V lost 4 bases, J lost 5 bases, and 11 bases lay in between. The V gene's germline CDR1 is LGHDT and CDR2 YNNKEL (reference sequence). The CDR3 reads CASSRSEVYGYTF. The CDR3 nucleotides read TGTGCCAGCAGCCGATCAGAAGTATATGGCTACACCTTC.